The 30 T cell receptor beta chains presented below share a single source sample, sequenced in a study of cytomegalovirus exposure and HLA in healthy donors. The PCR ran on 60 Vbeta and 13 Jbeta primers. Sequencing was performed with immunoSEQ multiplex PCR; in TCRdb, only in-frame clones are kept and a portion is missing. The data show fewer than 200,000 clones, with about 90% seen just once and roughly 0.24% held by the top ten. Sequenced: PBMCs. These receptors were obtained from a girl under three years old in good health and CMV-seronegative.

V gene TRBV11-2 combines with J gene TRBJ1-1; 7 bases map to TRBD1. Germline V CDR1 and CDR2: SGHAT, FQNNGV. Unmatched junction bases numbered 13, after V lost 5 bases and J lost 7 bases. This CDR3 spans 15 amino acids. CDR3 DNA sequence: TGTGCCAGCAGCCCGCTGACAGGGATTGATGGTGAAGCTTTCTTT. Its protein is CASSPLTGIDGEAFF.

The gene calls are TRBV4-1 and TRBJ2-5; D gene ambiguous. Per germline, CDR1 MGHRA and CDR2 YSYEKL. The CDR3 covers 15 residues. V dropped 0 bases and J dropped 5 bases, with 13 bases sitting between them. The DNA of the CDR3 is TGCGCCAGCAGCCAAGATAAGGAGCCCACCGAGACCCAGTACTTC. Translation: CASSQDKEPTETQYF.

This clone occurred once. The rearrangement joins TRBV9 to TRBJ2-5; 10 bases match TRBD2. Germline CDR1 SGDLS, CDR2 YYNGEE. There are 14 residues in the CDR3. V shed 0 bases, J shed 4 bases, and the junction held 0 bases outside the gene matches. The CDR3 is CASSVVAGGETQYF. CDR3 nucleotide sequence: TGTGCCAGCAGCGTAGTAGCGGGGGGAGAGACCCAGTACTTC. Variable domain in full (rest from reference TRBV9 and TRBJ2-5): DSGVTQTPKHLITATGQRVTLRCSPRSGDLSVYWYQQSLDQGLQFLIQYYNGEERAKGNILERFSAQQFPDLHSELNLSSLELGDSALYFCASSVVAGGETQYFGPGTRLLVL.

The V call is TRBV6-6, the J call TRBJ2-2; 7 bases align to TRBD1. Germline V gene lookup returns CDR1 MNHNY and CDR2 SVGAGI (reference sequence). V lost 9 bases, J lost 4 bases, and 8 bases stayed unmatched. This CDR3 region has 14 residues. In nucleotides, the CDR3 is TGTGCCAGTATCGACAGGGTGACCACCGGGGAGCTGTTTTTT. Its translation: CASIDRVTTGELFF.

This rearrangement joins TRBV25-1 to TRBJ2-1, with TRBD2 matching over 10 bases. V dropped 4 bases and J dropped 3; count of bases not matched to a gene: 3. The CDR3 loop spans 15 amino acids. CDR1 MGHDK and CDR2 SYGVNS come from the germline V gene. DNA for the CDR3: TGTGCCAGCAGTGGCCCTAGCGGGAGCTACAATGAGCAGTTCTTC. Its translation: CASSGPSGSYNEQFF.

The chain carries TRBV7-9 and TRBJ2-7, with a possible D match to TRBD2 (5 bases). V lost 1 base and J 6 bases, leaving 10 bases between the germline ends. Looked up from germline, CDR1 is SEHNR and CDR2 is FQNEAQ (reference sequence). The CDR3 spans 13 residues. CDR3 residues: CASSLDGIGEQYF. The CDR3 region has the DNA TGTGCCAGCAGCTTAGACGGGATAGGCGAGCAGTACTTC.

This clone occurred once. Other DNA sequences from this sample encode an identical CDR3 as well. The V gene is TRBV6-5, the J gene TRBJ2-7; D is perhaps TRBD1 (6 bases). The germline CDR1 and CDR2 sequences are MNHEY and SVGAGI. The CDR3 runs 14 residues. Trimming stripped 9 bases from V and 6 bases from J, with 21 bases between. The CDR3 protein is CASSPTTGIREQYF. CDR3 in DNA: TGTGCCAGTAGCCCCACCACAGGGATTCGCGAGCAGTACTTC.

The chain couples TRBV27 to TRBJ1-5, with 11 positions matching TRBD1. Per germline, CDR1 MNHEY and CDR2 SMNVEV (reference sequence). Trimming took 5 bases from V and 11 from J; bases not matched to a gene: 5. The CDR3 is 13 amino acids. Here the CDR3 DNA reads TGTGCCAGCAGTGAGGGACAGGGGGTGACCCAGCATTTT. This sequence encodes CASSEGQGVTQHF.

The chain couples TRBV15 to TRBJ1-2; D gene unclear. Germline assignment: CDR1 LNHNV and CDR2 YYDKDF (reference sequence). V was pared by 0 bases and J by 10 bases, with 12 bases between. The CDR3 length is 13 residues. CDR3 coding DNA: TGTGCCACCAGCAGAGATGTGAGGGTCGCCTACACCTTC. Its protein is CATSRDVRVAYTF.

The rearrangement joins TRBV25-1 to TRBJ2-1, with D possibly being TRBD1 (6 bases). V dropped 8 bases and J dropped 6 bases, with 11 bases sitting between them. The CDR3 runs 12 residues. Germline V gene sequence: CDR1 MGHDK, CDR2 SYGVNS. CDR3 bases: TGTGCCAGCGGACAGTTATCCAATGAGCAGTTCTTC. Its translation is CASGQLSNEQFF.

CDR3 DNA: TGTGCCAGCAGTAAAACCCTTAGTAGTCTACTTGACGAGCAGTACTTC. Residues: CASSKTLSSLLDEQYF. This rearrangement joins TRBV6-6 to TRBJ2-7, with D hard to call. V gave up 5 bases and J gave up 5 bases, with 22 bases separating them. Germline lookup yields CDR1 MNHNY and CDR2 SVGAGI (reference sequence). The CDR3 contains 16 residues.

J is TRBJ2-7 and V is TRBV7-6; possible D gene TRBD2, 5 bases. Germline loops: CDR1 SGHVS, CDR2 FNYEAQ. There are 15 residues in the CDR3. Between the trimmed V and J ends, which lost 1 base and 5 bases, there was a span of 15 bases. In DNA form, the CDR3 reads TGTGCCAGCAGCTTAGTTAACGAGGGAGCCAACGAGCAGTACTTC. Protein sequence: CASSLVNEGANEQYF.

The rearrangement links TRBV30 to TRBJ1-2; 9 bases agree with TRBD1. The junction had 8 bases not matched to a gene; V was cut back by 0 bases and J by 6 bases. The CDR3 runs to 15 residues. Germline CDR1 reads GTSNPN; CDR2 reads SVGIG (reference sequence). For the CDR3, the DNA is TGTGCCTGGAGTGTAGGTGGGGACAGGGTACATGGCTACACCTTC. Protein: CAWSVGGDRVHGYTF.

The chain combines TRBV6-5 with TRBJ1-6; 10 bases line up with TRBD1. V lost 6 bases and J lost 7; bases outside the gene matches: 6. CDR3 length: 15 residues. Germline V lookup: CDR1 MNHEY, CDR2 SVGAGI. CDR3 bases: TGTGCCAGCAGGGACCCGGGACAGGGGAATTCACCCCTCCACTTT. Translating gives CASRDPGQGNSPLHF.

V is TRBV29-1 and J is TRBJ2-1; perhaps TRBD1 as D (6 bases). V lost 6 bases to trimming and J lost 3 bases, with 45 bases between them. The CDR3 sequence is 24 residues long. CDR1 SQVTM and CDR2 ANQGSEA come from the germline V gene. The CDR3: CSVVATTQRLGSRGRLLVYNEQFF. DNA of the CDR3: TGCAGCGTCGTAGCTACTACCCAAAGGCTCGGGTCCAGGGGTCGTCTGCTGGTCTACAATGAGCAGTTCTTC.

V is TRBV5-1 and J is TRBJ1-1; D not resolved. The length of the CDR3 is 14 residues. Trimming cost V 1 base and J 5 bases, with 12 bases left between them. Germline CDR1 SGHRS, CDR2 YFSETQ. The CDR3 reads CASSLTRPDTEAFF. The CDR3 nucleotides read TGCGCCAGCAGCTTGACCAGGCCGGATACTGAAGCTTTCTTT.

The chain combines TRBV7-3 with TRBJ2-7; a weak D match, TRBD2 (5 bases). V lost 6 bases and J 6 bases, leaving 15 bases between the germline ends. The CDR3 is made up of 13 amino acids. Germline values: CDR1 SGHTA, CDR2 FQGTGA. The CDR3 DNA is TGTGCCAGCAGTCAGACTAATTTAGGCGAGCAGTACTTC. Its protein is CASSQTNLGEQYF.

This chain connects TRBV4-2 to TRBJ1-2, with D perhaps TRBD1 (6 bases). The CDR3 is made up of 17 amino acids. The germline V and J ends were trimmed by 5 bases and 0 bases, with 19 bases remaining between them. CDR1 and CDR2 (germline): LGHNA, YNFKEQ. CDR3 nucleotides: TGTGCCAGCAGCGATCTGACAGGCCCCTCAGCTAACTATGGCTACACCTTC. It translates to CASSDLTGPSANYGYTF.

The genes are TRBV29-1 and TRBJ2-5, with D tentatively TRBD1 (5 bases). This CDR3 is 13 amino acids long. In germline, CDR1 is SQVTM, CDR2 ANQGSEA. V shed 7 bases and J shed 2 bases, with 14 bases lying between them. CDR3 DNA: TGCAGCGCAACTTCAGGGTCACAAGAGACCCAGTACTTC. This sequence encodes CSATSGSQETQYF.

This clone was seen more than once but under ten times. The V gene is TRBV11-2, the J gene TRBJ2-7; D remains unclear. V was clipped by 0 bases and J by 6 bases, with 18 bases between them. This CDR3 has 16 amino acids. Germline V gene data show CDR1 as SGHAT and CDR2 as FQNNGV. The CDR3 here is CASSLDPRVRSIEQYF. In nucleotides, the CDR3 is TGTGCCAGCAGCTTAGATCCCCGGGTTAGGTCGATCGAGCAGTACTTC.

V gene TRBV7-2 combines with J gene TRBJ2-7; 12 bases line up with TRBD1. Germline V gives CDR1 SGHTA, CDR2 FQGNSA. Losses at the gene ends were 1 base for V and 2 bases for J; bases not matched to a gene: 0. This CDR3 is built from 15 residues. Here the CDR3 reads CASSLGDRGPYEQYF. The CDR3 DNA reads as TGTGCCAGCAGCTTAGGGGACAGGGGGCCCTACGAGCAGTACTTC.

V gene TRBV5-1 combines with J gene TRBJ2-5; 10 positions match TRBD2. Germline-derived CDR1 and CDR2 are SGHRS and YFSETQ. Losses at the gene ends were 0 bases for V and 5 bases for J; bases not matched to a gene: 4. The CDR3 spans 15 residues. DNA for the CDR3: TGCGCCAGCAGCTTGGAGCGGGGGGGCCGGGAGACCCAGTACTTC. Its protein product is CASSLERGGRETQYF.

The chain joins TRBV30 to TRBJ2-5; D is possibly TRBD2 (6 bases). Germline CDR1 is GTSNPN and CDR2 is SVGIG (reference sequence). The CDR3 runs to 13 residues. The germline V and J ends were trimmed by 2 bases and 2 bases, with 9 bases remaining between them. As DNA, the CDR3 is TGTGCCTGGAGTAGGACTACTCAAGAGACCCAGTACTTC. Residues: CAWSRTTQETQYF.

This rearrangement joins TRBV5-5 to TRBJ1-2, with TRBD1 as a possible D gene (6 bases). In germline, CDR1 is SGHKS, CDR2 YYEKEE (reference sequence). V was shortened by 0 bases and J by 5 bases, with 20 bases between the two germline ends. The CDR3 is 17 amino acids. The CDR3: CASSLVEQGPMGYGYTF. The CDR3 DNA reads TGTGCCAGCAGCTTGGTAGAACAGGGACCCATGGGATATGGCTACACCTTC.

V gene TRBV27 combines with J gene TRBJ1-5; D gene uncertain. The germline gives CDR1 MNHEY, CDR2 SMNVEV (reference sequence). V was shortened by 6 bases and J by 3 bases, with 12 bases between the two germline ends. This CDR3 has 14 amino acids. CDR3 sequence: CASSPGFNNQPQHF. The DNA for the CDR3 is TGTGCCAGCAGCCCGGGGTTTAACAATCAGCCCCAGCATTTT.

The rearrangement uses TRBV6-1 and TRBJ1-1; TRBD1 agrees at 9 bases. V gave up 8 bases and J gave up 4 bases; unmatched junction bases: 11. Germline loops: CDR1 MNHNS, CDR2 SASEGT. This CDR3 is 15 amino acids long. CDR3 DNA sequence: TGTGCCAGCTGGAGGGGGACAGGGTTTAGCACTGAAGCTTTCTTT. Encoded protein: CASWRGTGFSTEAFF.

The chain combines TRBV2 with TRBJ2-3, with 12 bases aligning to TRBD2. Germline CDR1 SNHLY, CDR2 FYNNEI. This CDR3 contains 15 residues. With V trimmed by 5 bases and J by 4 bases, 4 bases remained unmatched. The CDR3 is CASSPGLAGSDTQYF. CDR3 in DNA: TGTGCCAGCAGTCCCGGACTAGCGGGATCAGATACGCAGTATTTT. The full variable domain, its missing parts supplied by reference TRBV2 and TRBJ2-3, is EPEVTQTPSHQVTQMGQEVILRCVPISNHLYFYWYRQILGQKVEFLVSFYNNEISEKSEIFDDQFSVERPDGSNFTLKIRSTKLEDSAMYFCASSPGLAGSDTQYFGPGTRLTVL.

The V call is TRBV18, the J call TRBJ1-3; D uncertain. The CDR3 loop spans 15 amino acids. Trimming took off 6 bases at V and 4 bases at J, with 16 bases between the two ends. CDR1 is KGHSH, CDR2 LQKENI, per germline. The CDR3 loop reads CASSPLVGSGNTIYF. The CDR3 DNA is TGTGCCAGCTCCCCCCTAGTAGGCTCCGGAAACACCATATATTTT.

V usage is TRBV5-5 and J usage is TRBJ1-5; D gene unclear. In germline, CDR1 is SGHKS, CDR2 YYEKEE (reference sequence). The CDR3 length is 15 residues. Between the trimmed V and J ends, which lost 1 base and 0 bases, there was a span of 8 bases. The CDR3 reads CASSLHQNSNQPQHF. In DNA form, the CDR3 reads TGTGCCAGCAGCTTGCATCAGAATAGCAATCAGCCCCAGCATTTT.

DNA for the CDR3: TGTGCCAGCAGTGCCTCAGGGGGCGACGAGCAGTACTTC. Translating gives CASSASGGDEQYF. The chain links TRBV2 to TRBJ2-7; TRBD1 matches 8 bases. The CDR3 has 13 amino acids. The trim removed 4 bases at V and 5 bases at J, leaving 4 bases unmatched. Germline V gives CDR1 SNHLY, CDR2 FYNNEI.